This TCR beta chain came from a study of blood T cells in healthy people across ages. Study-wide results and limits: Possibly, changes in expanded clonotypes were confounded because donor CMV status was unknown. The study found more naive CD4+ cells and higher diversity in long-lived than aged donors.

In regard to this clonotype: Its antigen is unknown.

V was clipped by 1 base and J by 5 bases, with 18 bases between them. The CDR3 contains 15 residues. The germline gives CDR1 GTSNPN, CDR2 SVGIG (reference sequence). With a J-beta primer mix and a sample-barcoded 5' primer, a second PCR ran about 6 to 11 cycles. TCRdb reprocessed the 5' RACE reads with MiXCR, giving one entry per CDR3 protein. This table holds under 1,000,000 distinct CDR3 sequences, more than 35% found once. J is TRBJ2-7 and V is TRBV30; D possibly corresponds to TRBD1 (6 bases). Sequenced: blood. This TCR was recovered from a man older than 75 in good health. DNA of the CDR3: TGTGCCTGGAGTGCAGCAGGCTCAGGGGCCGACGAGCAGTACTTC. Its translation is CAWSAAGSGADEQYF.